A single sample gave rise to the 21 T cell receptor beta chains below, sequenced in a study of neoadjuvant anti-PD-1 for oral cavity cancer (dated by TCRdb to about 2021). Libraries were prepared through the immunoSEQ multiplex PCR assay. What TCRdb holds here is the immuneACCESS table cut down to in-frame rearrangements. Part of the clones is not present; checked against another copy, under half of the missing clones reflect an unresolved V gene, and the others are unexplained. Across this sample there are nearly 15,000 clones, with 35% to 50% seen only once. The ten largest make up roughly 40% of the sample. Reading the label with the study, this specimen's time point is: after neoadjuvant nivolumab, at surgical resection. The sample in question was tumor tissue, obtained after nivolumab (anti-PD-1) treatment. These receptor sequences come from a person aged 35-79 years with oral cavity squamous cell carcinoma.

V usage is TRBV5-8 and J usage is TRBJ2-5; the match to TRBD1 covers 7 bases. This CDR3 spans 13 amino acids. Trimming removed 2 bases from V and 3 bases from J; junction bases left unmatched: 1. In germline, CDR1 is SGHTS, CDR2 YDEGEE. The CDR3 protein is CASSFGTEETQYF. The CDR3 bases are TGTGCCAGCAGCTTTGGGACAGAAGAGACCCAGTACTTC.

This chain connects TRBV4-3 to TRBJ1-1; tentatively, D is TRBD1 (6 bases). This CDR3 comprises 14 residues. V dropped 2 bases and J dropped 7 bases, with 14 bases sitting between them. The germline V gene has CDR1 LGHNA and CDR2 YSLEER. The CDR3: CASSQRFGGREAFF. The CDR3 nucleotides read TGCGCCAGCAGCCAAAGGTTCGGGGGGCGTGAAGCTTTCTTT.

The V call is TRBV29-1, the J call TRBJ2-5; 10 bases are a match to TRBD2. The CDR3 runs 13 residues. Per germline, CDR1 SQVTM and CDR2 ANQGSEA. V shed 5 bases, J shed 5 bases, and the junction held 5 bases outside the gene matches. The CDR3 nucleotides read TGCAGCGTTAGCGGGGGGGCTGGGGAGACCCAGTACTTC. Translating it yields CSVSGGAGETQYF.

This rearrangement joins TRBV5-1 to TRBJ2-7, with 8 positions matching TRBD1. Germline trimming cut 4 bases from V and 5 bases from J; bases unmatched to any gene: 8. Germline V gene lookup returns CDR1 SGHRS and CDR2 YFSETQ. The CDR3 has 14 amino acids. CDR3 bases: TGCGCCAGCAGCCACCGGACAGGGATGAACGAGCAGTACTTC. Amino acid sequence: CASSHRTGMNEQYF.

The CDR3 nucleotides are TGTGCCAGCAGCCCTTTGGAGCTGTTTTTT. As protein: CASSPLELFF. V and J are TRBV7-2 and TRBJ2-2; D call uncertain. The V and J ends lost 5 bases and 10 bases respectively, with 5 bases between them. The CDR3 is made up of 10 amino acids. The germline V gene has CDR1 SGHTA and CDR2 FQGNSA.

The CDR3 sequence: CASSQRIRQGTEAFF. CDR3 nucleotides: TGTGCCAGCAGCCAACGGATAAGGCAGGGCACTGAAGCTTTCTTT. The rearrangement links TRBV7-2 to TRBJ1-1, with D possibly TRBD1 on 5 matching bases. Trimming pared 5 bases from V and 4 bases from J, leaving 17 bases between. In germline, CDR1 is SGHTA, CDR2 FQGNSA. The CDR3 has 15 amino acids.

This chain links TRBV5-6 with TRBJ1-1; tentative D call: TRBD1 (6 bases). The V gene's germline CDR1 is SGHDT and CDR2 YYEEEE. V lost 2 bases and J 1 base, leaving 12 bases between the germline ends. This CDR3 is built from 15 residues. In nucleotides, the CDR3 is TGTGCCAGCAGCTTATTGTCGGGGGCGAACACTGAAGCTTTCTTT. As protein: CASSLLSGANTEAFF.

The sample holds a few counts of this clone. V is TRBV4-2 and J is TRBJ1-2; 8 positions match TRBD1. Germline CDR1 LGHNA, CDR2 YNFKEQ. V gave up 5 bases and J gave up 6 bases; unmatched junction bases: 8. The CDR3 contains 14 residues. CDR3 nucleotides: TGTGCCAGCAGCGCGGCAGGGGGCCGGGATGGCTACACCTTC. Protein: CASSAAGGRDGYTF.

This clone was recorded at least ten times. The genes are TRBV11-2 and TRBJ1-1; 8 bases map to TRBD1. V lost 5 bases, J lost 0 bases, and 5 bases stayed unmatched. The CDR3 sequence is 15 residues long. Looked up from germline, CDR1 is SGHAT and CDR2 is FQNNGV. The CDR3 DNA is TGTGCCAGCAGCACGAGGACAGGGATGAACACTGAAGCTTTCTTT. It yields the protein CASSTRTGMNTEAFF.

In this sample, this clone turned up a few times. The chain employs TRBV27 and TRBJ2-2; 11 bases match TRBD1. The CDR3 length is 13 residues. V lost 6 bases, J lost 7 bases, and 1 base stayed unmatched. Germline V CDR1 and CDR2: MNHEY, SMNVEV (reference sequence). CDR3 nucleotide sequence: TGTGCCAGCAGGGGACAGGGGGTCGGGGAGCTGTTTTTT. Translating it yields CASRGQGVGELFF.

The rearrangement joins TRBV6-6 to TRBJ1-6, with a weak D call TRBD1 (6 bases). Germline loops: CDR1 MNHNY, CDR2 SVGAGI (reference sequence). The CDR3 spans 13 residues. V shed 5 bases and J shed 9 bases, with 11 bases lying between them. The CDR3 loop reads CASSQNRASPLHF. The CDR3 bases are TGTGCCAGCAGTCAAAACAGGGCTTCACCCCTCCACTTT.

This clone was found many times. This chain connects TRBV10-2 to TRBJ2-4; D is unresolved. The CDR3 extends over 13 amino acids. Germline V CDR1 and CDR2: WSHSY, SAAADI. V lost 0 bases and J lost 3, with 3 bases in between. CDR3 sequence (DNA): TGCGCCAGCAGTGAGTCCAACAAAAACATTCAGTACTTC. Translating gives CASSESNKNIQYF.

This clone has only a few counts. The chain links TRBV7-9 to TRBJ1-6, with D tentatively TRBD1 (5 bases). Germline values: CDR1 SEHNR, CDR2 FQNEAQ (reference sequence). V was pared by 6 bases and J by 6 bases, with 15 bases between. The CDR3 runs to 15 residues. CDR3 sequence (DNA): TGTGCCAGCAGGATAGGCGGGACTTCTAATTCACCCCTCCACTTT. This sequence encodes CASRIGGTSNSPLHF.

The V gene is TRBV6-1, the J gene TRBJ2-3, with 8 bases fitting TRBD1. Germline-derived CDR1 and CDR2 are MNHNS and SASEGT. After removal of 10 bases from V and 7 bases from J, the junction contained 13 bases not matched to a gene. The CDR3 length is 14 residues. CDR3 DNA: TGTGCCACCAGCCCAGGGGGCGATTTGAATACGCAGTATTTT. This translates into CATSPGGDLNTQYF.

CDR3 coding DNA: TGTGCCAGCAGCCCGGCAGCGGGGGGTGGGAATGAGCAGTTCTTC. It is translated as CASSPAAGGGNEQFF. This chain connects TRBV14 to TRBJ2-1; 9 bases are shared with TRBD2. With 4 bases clipped from V and 7 bases from J, the junction kept 8 bases outside the gene matches. CDR1 and CDR2 (germline): SGHDN, FVKESK. The CDR3 extends over 15 amino acids.

The chain has TRBV6-6 and TRBJ2-3; 9 bases fit TRBD2. The V segment lost 6 bases and the J segment 4 bases; nucleotides outside the gene matches: 2. Germline-derived CDR1 and CDR2 are MNHNY and SVGAGI (reference sequence). The CDR3 covers 13 residues. The CDR3 nucleotides read TGTGCCAGCAGCCGGACTAGCGCAGATACGCAGTATTTT. Translating it yields CASSRTSADTQYF.

This clone was counted ten times or more. The rearrangement links TRBV5-5 to TRBJ2-3; D is undetermined. The V gene's germline CDR1 is SGHKS and CDR2 YYEKEE (reference sequence). With 0 bases removed from V and 1 base from J, the gap between germline ends came to 9 bases. This CDR3 spans 15 amino acids. The CDR3 is CASSLGPGGTDTQYF. For the CDR3, the DNA is TGTGCCAGCAGCTTGGGACCAGGAGGCACAGATACGCAGTATTTT.

The J gene is TRBJ1-6, the V gene TRBV6-1; possibly TRBD1 for D (5 bases). Germline values: CDR1 MNHNS, CDR2 SASEGT. The CDR3 loop spans 17 amino acids. The V end lost 1 base, the J end lost 0 bases, and 10 bases lay between the germline ends. CDR3 DNA sequence: TGTGCCAGCAGTGAAGTGCAGGGAAGCTCCTATAATTCACCCCTCCACTTT. It is translated as CASSEVQGSSYNSPLHF.

The genes are TRBV19 and TRBJ1-6; the D gene is possibly TRBD1 (5 bases). The CDR3 has 14 amino acids. Germline values: CDR1 LNHDA, CDR2 SQIVND (reference sequence). V was shortened by 5 bases and J by 10 bases, with 15 bases between the two germline ends. In DNA, the CDR3 is TGTGCCAGTAGTGCCACAGGAGGTGGATCACCCCTCCACTTT. Amino acids: CASSATGGGSPLHF.

This clone came up a few times. The rearrangement uses TRBV11-2 and TRBJ1-5; D gene unclear. Trimming stripped 0 bases from V and 7 bases from J, with 13 bases between. Germline V CDR1 and CDR2: SGHAT, FQNNGV. The CDR3 has 15 amino acids. The CDR3 region has the DNA TGTGCCAGCAGCTTAGAGCCCCAGGTGGGCCAGCCCCAGCATTTT. Translated: CASSLEPQVGQPQHF.

The chain combines TRBV29-1 with TRBJ1-1, with TRBD1 as a possible D gene (5 bases). Germline V gene lookup returns CDR1 SQVTM and CDR2 ANQGSEA. Trimming took off 2 bases at V and 1 base at J, with 8 bases between the two ends. The CDR3 is made up of 13 amino acids. The CDR3 DNA reads TGCAGCGTTGAACACACAGGGAACACTGAAGCTTTCTTT. It is translated as CSVEHTGNTEAFF.